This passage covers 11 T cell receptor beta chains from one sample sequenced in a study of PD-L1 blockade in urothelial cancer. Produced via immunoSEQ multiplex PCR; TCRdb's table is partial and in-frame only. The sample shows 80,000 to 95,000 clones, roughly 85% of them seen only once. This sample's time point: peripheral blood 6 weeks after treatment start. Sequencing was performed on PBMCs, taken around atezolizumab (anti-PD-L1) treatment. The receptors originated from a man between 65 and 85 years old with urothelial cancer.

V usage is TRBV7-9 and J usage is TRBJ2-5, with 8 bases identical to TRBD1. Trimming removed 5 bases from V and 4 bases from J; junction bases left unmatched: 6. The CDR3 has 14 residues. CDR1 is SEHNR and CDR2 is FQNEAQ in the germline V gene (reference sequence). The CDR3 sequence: CASSPNQGAETQYF. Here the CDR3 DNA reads TGTGCCAGCAGCCCTAATCAGGGGGCAGAGACCCAGTACTTC. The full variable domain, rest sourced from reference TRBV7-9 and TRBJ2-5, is DTGVSQNPRHKITKRGQNVTFRCDPISEHNRLYWYRQTLGQGPEFLTYFQNEAQLEKSRLLSDRFSAERPKGSFSTLEIQRTEQGDSAMYLCASSPNQGAETQYFGPGTRLLVL.

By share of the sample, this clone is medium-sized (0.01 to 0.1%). The CDR3 region is CASSVWEGWDTQYF. CDR3 bases: TGTGCCAGCAGCGTATGGGAGGGTTGGGATACGCAGTATTTT. The V and J genes are TRBV9 and TRBJ2-3; 7 positions match TRBD2. This CDR3 has 14 residues. Germline loops: CDR1 SGDLS, CDR2 YYNGEE. The junction had 5 bases not matched to a gene; V was cut back by 1 base and J by 6 bases.

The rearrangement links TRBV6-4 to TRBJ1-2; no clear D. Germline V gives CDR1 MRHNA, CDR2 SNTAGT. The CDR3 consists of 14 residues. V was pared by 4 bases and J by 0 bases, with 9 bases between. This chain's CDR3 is CASSAELSNYGYTF. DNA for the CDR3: TGTGCCAGCAGTGCCGAGCTTTCTAACTATGGCTACACCTTC.

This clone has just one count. The CDR3 DNA reads as TGTGCCAGCAGCTTAATACAGGGAGCCGAGCAGTACTTC. It translates to CASSLIQGAEQYF. The chain uses TRBV7-3 and TRBJ2-7; the D gene is possibly TRBD1 (6 bases). Trimming pared 1 base from V and 6 bases from J, leaving 10 bases between. This CDR3 has 13 residues. Per germline, CDR1 SGHTA and CDR2 FQGTGA.

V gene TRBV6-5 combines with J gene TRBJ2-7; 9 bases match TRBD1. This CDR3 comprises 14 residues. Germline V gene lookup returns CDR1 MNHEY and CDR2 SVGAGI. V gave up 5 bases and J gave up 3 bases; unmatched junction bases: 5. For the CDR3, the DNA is TGTGCCAGCAGTAATCCGGGACAGGGCTACGAGCAGTACTTC. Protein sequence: CASSNPGQGYEQYF.

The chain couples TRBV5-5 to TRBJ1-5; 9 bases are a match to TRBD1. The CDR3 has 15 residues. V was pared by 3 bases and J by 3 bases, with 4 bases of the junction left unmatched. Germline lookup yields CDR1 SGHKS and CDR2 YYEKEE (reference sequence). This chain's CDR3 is CASSSGQGTNQPQHF. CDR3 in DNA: TGTGCCAGCAGCTCAGGACAGGGGACCAATCAGCCCCAGCATTTT. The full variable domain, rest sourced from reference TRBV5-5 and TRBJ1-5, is DAGVTQSPTHLIKTRGQQVTLRCSPISGHKSVSWYQQVLGQGPQFIFQYYEKEERGRGNFPDRFSARQFPNYSSELNVNALLLGDSALYLCASSSGQGTNQPQHFGDGTRLSIL.

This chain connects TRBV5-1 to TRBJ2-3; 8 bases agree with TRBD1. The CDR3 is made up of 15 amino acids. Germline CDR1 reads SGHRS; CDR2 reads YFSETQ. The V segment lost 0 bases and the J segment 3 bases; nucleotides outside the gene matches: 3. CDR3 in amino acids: CASSLETGETDTQYF. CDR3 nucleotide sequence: TGCGCCAGCAGCTTGGAGACAGGGGAGACAGATACGCAGTATTTT. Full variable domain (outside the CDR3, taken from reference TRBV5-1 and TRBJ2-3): KAGVTQTPRYLIKTRGQQVTLSCSPISGHRSVSWYQQTPGQGLQFLFEYFSETQRNKGNFPGRFSGRQFSNSRSEMNVSTLELGDSALYLCASSLETGETDTQYFGPGTRLTVL.

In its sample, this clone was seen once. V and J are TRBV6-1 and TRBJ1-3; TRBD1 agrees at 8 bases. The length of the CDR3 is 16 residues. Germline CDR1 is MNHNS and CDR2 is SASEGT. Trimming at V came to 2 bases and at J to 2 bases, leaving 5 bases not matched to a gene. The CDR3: CASSESGGTTGNTIYF. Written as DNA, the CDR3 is TGTGCCAGCAGTGAATCAGGGGGCACAACTGGAAACACCATATATTTT.

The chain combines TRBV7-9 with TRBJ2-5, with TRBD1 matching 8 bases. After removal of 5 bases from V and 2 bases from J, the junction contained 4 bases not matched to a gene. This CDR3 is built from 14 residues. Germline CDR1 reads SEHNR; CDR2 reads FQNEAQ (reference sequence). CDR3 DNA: TGTGCCAGCAGCCACGGACAGGGACAAGAGACCCAGTACTTC. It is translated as CASSHGQGQETQYF.

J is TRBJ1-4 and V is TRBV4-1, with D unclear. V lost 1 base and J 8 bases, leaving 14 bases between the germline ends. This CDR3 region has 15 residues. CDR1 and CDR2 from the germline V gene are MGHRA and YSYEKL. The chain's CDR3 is CASSQAQAHGEKLFF. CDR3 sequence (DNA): TGCGCCAGCAGCCAAGCCCAGGCACATGGGGAAAAACTGTTTTTT.

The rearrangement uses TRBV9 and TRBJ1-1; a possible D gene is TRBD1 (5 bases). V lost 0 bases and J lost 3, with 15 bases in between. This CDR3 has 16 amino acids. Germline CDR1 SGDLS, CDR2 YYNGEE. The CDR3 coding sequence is TGTGCCAGCAGCGTAGAAGCGGGACCCCCCGACACTGAAGCTTTCTTT. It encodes CASSVEAGPPDTEAFF.